This T cell receptor (beta chain) is from a study of cytomegalovirus exposure and HLA in healthy donors. Study background: The roughly 130 validation repertoires used the same platform as the approximately 700 first-cohort repertoires (as reported by a later analysis).

Regarding the study as a whole: Specificity of a few CMV-associated chains for CMV antigens was verified in vitro. With high specificity and sensitivity, the classifier reportedly diagnosed cytomegalovirus status. Investigators reported 150 to 200 TCR beta chains as tied to cytomegalovirus.

The CDR3 is made up of 14 amino acids. Germline-derived CDR1 and CDR2 are SQVTM and ANQGSEA. V trimming: 4 bases; J trimming: 2 bases; junction bases outside the gene matches: 8. Clones were read by immunoSEQ multiplex PCR, and TCRdb kept only the in-frame ones, dropping some. The data contain about 120,000 clones, under 90% of them singletons. Note on this clone: As yet, its antigen is unknown.

Input material: PBMCs. The receptor was isolated from a woman aged 25 to 45 in good health and CMV-seronegative. The J gene is TRBJ2-7, the V gene TRBV29-1; TRBD1 aligns across 7 bases. The CDR3 nucleotides read TGCAGCGTTGGGATGACAGGGAAGGCCTACGAGCAGTACTTC. Its translation: CSVGMTGKAYEQYF.